This T cell receptor (beta chain) derives from a study of T cell repertoires in cytomegalovirus infection. Study-level background: Based on public TCR beta signatures, there were indications of CMV infection and of a matching HLA type.

TCRdb re-called the reads with MiXCR, one entry per CDR3 protein. The sample has some 600,000 distinct CDR3 sequences; 24% are singletons. Germline loops: CDR1 MGHRA, CDR2 YSYEKL. The CDR3 length is 16 residues. V dropped 7 bases and J dropped 2 bases, with 20 bases sitting between them. What was sequenced was CD8+ T cells from PBMCs. The receptor's source is a human donor in good health (CMV status not recorded). Some clones in this sample may be carry-over from other donors' samples. This chain links TRBV4-1 with TRBJ1-2; the D is unclear. The CDR3 nucleotides read TGCGCCAGCACAATGACACCAACGACACCCAACTATGGCTACACCTTC. Amino acids: CASTMTPTTPNYGYTF.